This TCR beta chain is from a study of blood T cell repertoires in COVID-19 (dated by TCRdb to 2019 to 2021). For the study in its entirety: The collaborator samples originated in the United States, Italy and Spain and spanned the acute and convalescent phases of COVID-19. The repertoires were released in a freely available public database meant as a resource for research on the immune response to SARS-CoV-2. The samples were drawn from two sources: the first 160 participants of the ongoing ImmuneRACE study, and 1,000 to 1,500 subjects contributed by 6 global collaborators. Subjects who had been exposed to COVID-19, were actively infected with it, or had recovered from it provided the deeply sampled blood TCRbeta repertoires that made up the dataset. Sample metadata almost always included a de-identified subject ID, COVID-19 status, age in years and sex. Where available, HLA class I and class II types were obtained from metadata supplied by the sample provider rather than from assay-based typing. The prospective study material was composed of cDNA or gDNA derived from T cells, B-cell-depleted T cells, or PBMCs.

One collaborating source in Seattle enrolled patients during active infection and followed them longitudinally through the course of disease. Each collaborating institution followed its own protocols to collect whole blood in K2EDTA tubes. For TCRbeta analysis, collaborators shipped samples as frozen whole blood, isolated PBMCs, or DNA extracted from either of those sample types. What the authors observed across the whole study: The amount of clinical and demographic metadata varied by source and participant and was provided uncurated.

TCRbeta CDR3 regions were amplified from genomic DNA by means of the immunoSEQ Assay, a bias-controlled multiplex PCR. In the paper's pipeline: Nucleated cell counts per sample were estimated from amplification of reference gene primers within the assay. To quantify the absolute abundance of each unique TCRbeta CDR3 rearrangement, sequence reads were collapsed and filtered. For each sample, productive Simpson clonality was calculated as the square root of Simpson's diversity index across productive rearrangements. The source is immuneACCESS, and TCRdb retained only in-frame sequences with V and J called. Part of the clones is not carried over; for the studies checked, unresolved V genes explain less than half of this, and the remainder is unexplained. For V, J and clone size, that table is used; D and trimming come from the DNA. Recorded for this sample are about 260,000 clones; about 91% of them occurred a single time. Around 2.6% of the sample is held by the ten biggest clonotypes.

With respect to this clone: The antigen it binds to is not known. Within one base of it there is no much larger clone, and no base qualities were kept.

This sequence was found in a person aged 18-30 years with COVID-19, enrolled during active disease. Sequenced material: peripheral blood.

The bases are TGTGCCAGTAGCAGACAGGGGTTAGGTCAGCCCCAGCATTTT. Its protein reads: CASSRQGLGQPQHF. The chain employs TRBV19 and TRBJ1-5, and 8 bases in between align with TRBD1. V trim: 6 bases; J trim: 6 bases; unmatched bases: 7. From its cysteine to its phenylalanine, the CDR3 spans 14 amino acids. Only the CDR3 DNA is retained, 42 bases long and in frame from the first base. Looking up the germline V gene (reference sequence) yields CDR1 LNHDA and CDR2 SQIVND.